Below are 8 T cell receptor beta chains sequenced from a single sample in a study of PD-L1 blockade in urothelial cancer. TCRdb's copy holds only in-frame clones and misses some; the assay was immunoSEQ multiplex PCR. The sample has tens of thousands of clones; roughly nine tenths are singletons. Sequencing was performed on PBMCs, taken around atezolizumab (anti-PD-L1) treatment. These receptors were obtained from a man aged 55 to 70 with urothelial cancer.

The chain combines TRBV28 with TRBJ2-5, with no clear D. CDR1 is MDHEN, CDR2 SYDVKM, per germline. The CDR3 sequence is 15 residues long. The V gene lost 2 bases and the J gene lost 2 bases, with 12 bases spanning the gap. CDR3 nucleotides: TGTGCCAGCAGTTTAGGGCAGCAACCGCAAGAGACCCAGTACTTC. As protein: CASSLGQQPQETQYF.

This chain joins TRBV6-5 and TRBJ2-7; 8 bases match TRBD2. This CDR3 is built from 13 residues. The germline V gene encodes CDR1 MNHEY and CDR2 SVGAGI. V gave up 6 bases and J gave up 9 bases; unmatched junction bases: 10. The CDR3 region is CASRVTGGGGQYF. In DNA form, the CDR3 reads TGTGCCAGCAGGGTGACCGGGGGGGGAGGGCAGTACTTC.

The chain joins TRBV19 to TRBJ1-2; D might be TRBD1 (6 bases). Trimming cost V 5 bases and J 6 bases, with 16 bases left between them. Germline V gene lookup returns CDR1 LNHDA and CDR2 SQIVND (reference sequence). The CDR3 contains 14 residues. The CDR3 DNA reads as TGTGCCAGTAGTGTAAGGGGGAGTATGGATGGCTACACCTTC. Translated: CASSVRGSMDGYTF.

The chain uses TRBV15 and TRBJ2-3; D possibly corresponds to TRBD1 (6 bases). Per the germline V gene, CDR1 is LNHNV and CDR2 is YYDKDF (reference sequence). V was pared by 0 bases and J by 0 bases, with 10 bases between. The CDR3 has 16 amino acids. Here the CDR3 DNA reads TGTGCCACCAGCAGAGAACAGGGACCTAGCACAGATACGCAGTATTTT. It translates to CATSREQGPSTDTQYF.

This chain uses TRBV7-3 with TRBJ2-3, with 10 bases matching TRBD2. There are 16 residues in the CDR3. With 1 base clipped from V and 3 bases from J, the junction kept 4 bases outside the gene matches. CDR1 SGHTA and CDR2 FQGTGA come from the germline V gene. CDR3: CASSLRPSGGTDTQYF. CDR3 DNA sequence: TGTGCCAGCAGCTTAAGGCCTAGCGGGGGAACAGATACGCAGTATTTT.

The rearrangement links TRBV7-9 to TRBJ2-7, with 8 bases identical to TRBD1. With 5 bases clipped from V and 2 bases from J, the junction kept 14 bases outside the gene matches. Germline V lookup: CDR1 SEHNR, CDR2 FQNEAQ (reference sequence). The CDR3 loop spans 17 amino acids. CDR3 loop: CASSQPTLQTGAYEQYF. Here the CDR3 DNA reads TGTGCCAGCAGCCAACCCACTTTACAGACAGGGGCCTACGAGCAGTACTTC.

This clone was seen a handful of times. The rearrangement uses TRBV18 and TRBJ2-7; 9 positions match TRBD1. CDR3 length equals 16 residues. CDR1 and CDR2 (germline): KGHSH, LQKENI. Trimming at V came to 0 bases and at J to 3 bases, leaving 6 bases not matched to a gene. CDR3 loop: CASSPPRQGVHYEQYF. DNA of the CDR3: TGTGCCAGCTCACCACCGCGACAGGGGGTGCACTACGAGCAGTACTTC.

The V call is TRBV6-6, the J call TRBJ2-2; tentative D call: TRBD1 (5 bases). Per germline, CDR1 MNHNY and CDR2 SVGAGI (reference sequence). This CDR3 comprises 15 residues. Trimming pared 6 bases from V and 6 bases from J, leaving 17 bases between. The CDR3 DNA sequence: TGTGCCAGCAGACCCCGACAGTCCACGGCCGGGGAGCTGTTTTTT. It translates to CASRPRQSTAGELFF.